Only one count was recorded for the clone carrying this T cell receptor (beta chain). One end of the junction does not line up with germline, which may come from a read error. The sample comes from a study of Graves' ophthalmopathy and Graves' hyperthyroidism. Germline V gives CDR1 SGHDT, CDR2 YYEEEE. This CDR3 has 15 residues. Using RNA transcripts, the TCR beta CDR3 regions were amplified. HTBI primers were used in a first-round RT-PCR, which preceded a second-round multiplex PCR. TCRdb called the multiplex PCR reads again in MiXCR, with one record for every CDR3 protein. The table has 660,000 or so distinct CDR3 sequences, 35% to 50% seen once. Ophthalmopathy-affected donors exhibited moderate-to-severe activity, CAS ≥3, NOSPECS ≥4, and duration under 3 months. Enrollment excluded any patients with other autoimmune diseases, uncontrolled infections, pregnancy or lactation. 10 ml of fresh blood yielded the PBMCs by density gradient.

Sequenced sample: peripheral blood. The TCR sequence derives from an adult man with Graves' ophthalmopathy. The chain carries TRBV5-6 and TRBJ1-4; 7 nucleotides line up with TRBD1. The chain's CDR3 is CASSLRDSWNEELFF. The CDR3 bases are TGTGCCAGCAGCTTAAGGGACAGTTGGAATGAAGAACTGTTTTTT.